This T cell receptor (beta chain) was sequenced during a study of shared clonotypes between healthy human individuals. Study summary: Donors, aged 18 to 49, were a couple of women and three men. Used for every donor were three CD4 naive, three CD4 memory, two CD8 naive and one CD8 memory plate.

Profiling relied on immunoSEQ multiplex PCR, and the TCRdb table lists in-frame clones only, not all of them. The data contain about 2.4 million clones, 93% of them singletons. Germline trimming cut 3 bases from V and 0 bases from J; bases unmatched to any gene: 8. Germline V lookup: CDR1 ENHRY, CDR2 SYGVKD. The CDR3 sequence is 18 residues long. Study results and caveats: The sole specimen, blood, was sampled, and tissue repertoires likely differ.

In regard to this clone: Its antigen is unidentified.

The sequence was obtained from a man aged 18 to 29 in good health. Some clones in this sample may be carry-over from other donors' samples. Input material: naive CD4+ T cells from PBMCs. This sample's subset: CD45RA+ positively selected. This chain links TRBV10-3 with TRBJ2-1, with 10 positions matching TRBD2. CDR3 region: CAISDRAGGKSSYNEQFF. CDR3 nucleotide sequence: TGTGCCATCAGTGATCGAGCGGGAGGGAAGAGCTCCTACAATGAGCAGTTCTTC.